Here is one TCR beta chain with its context. What it binds is not known. On the immunoSEQ platform, TCR beta CDR3s were sequenced at survey depth. Measured with immunoSEQ multiplex PCR; TCRdb has only the in-frame clones, and not every one. This sample has under 100,000 clones; 74% occur once, and the top ten carry more than 25%. The data stem from a study of CD8 T cell repertoires and HIV-1 epitope variants. Study background: Twenty-five autologous and known Gag and Nef epitope variant peptides each stimulated T cells separately. Separate from the cultures, 1M uncultured T cells served as baseline. General study results and limits: Only beta chains were identified, marking proliferation to antigen, not function.

Losses at the gene ends were 4 bases for V and 5 bases for J; bases not matched to a gene: 2. The CDR3 sequence is 14 residues long. In germline, CDR1 is MNHNS, CDR2 SASEGT. This chain connects TRBV6-1 to TRBJ1-5; 10 nucleotides align to TRBD1. The sequencing input was uncultured baseline CD8+ T cells from peripheral blood mononuclear cells (PBMCs). The receptor's source is a male donor with HIV. CDR3 residues: CASSGDRGDQPQHF. CDR3 nucleotides: TGTGCCAGCAGTGGGGACAGGGGAGATCAGCCCCAGCATTTT.